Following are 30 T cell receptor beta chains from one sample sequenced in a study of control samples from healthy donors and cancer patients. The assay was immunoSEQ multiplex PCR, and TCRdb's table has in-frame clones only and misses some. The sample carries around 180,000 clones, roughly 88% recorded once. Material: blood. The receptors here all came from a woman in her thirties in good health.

The CDR3: CASSQSRQPYNEQFF. CDR3 bases: TGTGCCAGCAGCCAAAGTCGACAGCCTTACAATGAGCAGTTCTTC. V gene TRBV7-9 combines with J gene TRBJ2-1, with D perhaps TRBD1 (5 bases). Germline CDR1 is SEHNR and CDR2 is FQNEAQ (reference sequence). The CDR3 extends over 15 amino acids. With 5 bases removed from V and 4 bases from J, the gap between germline ends came to 15 bases. Variable domain in full (rest from reference TRBV7-9 and TRBJ2-1): DTGVSQNPRHKITKRGQNVTFRCDPISEHNRLYWYRQTLGQGPEFLTYFQNEAQLEKSRLLSDRFSAERPKGSFSTLEIQRTEQGDSAMYLCASSQSRQPYNEQFFGPGTRLTVL.

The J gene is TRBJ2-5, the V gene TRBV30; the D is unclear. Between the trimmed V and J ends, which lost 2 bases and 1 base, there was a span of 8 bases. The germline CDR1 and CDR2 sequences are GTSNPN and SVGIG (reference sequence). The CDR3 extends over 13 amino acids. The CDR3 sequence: CAWSRGVQETQYF. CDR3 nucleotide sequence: TGTGCCTGGAGTCGAGGAGTCCAAGAGACCCAGTACTTC.

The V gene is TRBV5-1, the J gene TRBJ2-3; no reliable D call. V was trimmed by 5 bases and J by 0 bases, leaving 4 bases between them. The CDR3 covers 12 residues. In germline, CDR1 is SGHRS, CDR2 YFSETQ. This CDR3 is CASSTSTDTQYF. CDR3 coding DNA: TGCGCCAGCAGTACTAGCACAGATACGCAGTATTTT. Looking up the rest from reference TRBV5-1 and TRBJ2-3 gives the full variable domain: KAGVTQTPRYLIKTRGQQVTLSCSPISGHRSVSWYQQTPGQGLQFLFEYFSETQRNKGNFPGRFSGRQFSNSRSEMNVSTLELGDSALYLCASSTSTDTQYFGPGTRLTVL.

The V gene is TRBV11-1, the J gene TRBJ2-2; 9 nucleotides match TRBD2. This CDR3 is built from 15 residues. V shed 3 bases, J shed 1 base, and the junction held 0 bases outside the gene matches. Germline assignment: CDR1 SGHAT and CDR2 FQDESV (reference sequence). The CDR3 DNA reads TGTGCCAGCAGCTTGACTAGCGGGAACACCGGGGAGCTGTTTTTT. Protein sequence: CASSLTSGNTGELFF.

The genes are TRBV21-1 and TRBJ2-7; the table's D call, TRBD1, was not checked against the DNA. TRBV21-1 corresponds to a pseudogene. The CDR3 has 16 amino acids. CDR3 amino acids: CASSKATEDRTYEQYV. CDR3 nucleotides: TGTGCCAGCAGCAAAGCTACTGAGGACAGAACCTACGAGCAGTACGTC.

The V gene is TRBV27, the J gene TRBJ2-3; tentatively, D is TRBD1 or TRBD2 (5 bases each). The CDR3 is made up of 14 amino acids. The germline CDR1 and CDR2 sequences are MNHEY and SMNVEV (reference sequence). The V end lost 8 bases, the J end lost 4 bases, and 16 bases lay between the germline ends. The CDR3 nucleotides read TGTGCCAGCCGGGACCCCGGCACGCCAGATACGCAGTATTTT. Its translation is CASRDPGTPDTQYF.

The DNA of the CDR3 is TGTGCCAGCAGCTTGCTGACAGGGGGCCTCACCTACGAGCAGTACTTC. This encodes CASSLLTGGLTYEQYF. V gene TRBV5-6 combines with J gene TRBJ2-7, with 10 bases matching TRBD1. The J segment lost 2 bases and the V segment lost 1 base, leaving 6 bases of the junction unmatched. Germline V lookup: CDR1 SGHDT, CDR2 YYEEEE. CDR3 length: 16 amino acids.

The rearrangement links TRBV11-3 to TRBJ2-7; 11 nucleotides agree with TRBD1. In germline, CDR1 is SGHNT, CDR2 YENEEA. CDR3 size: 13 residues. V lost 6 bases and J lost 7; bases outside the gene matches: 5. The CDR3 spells CASSLDRGLEQYF. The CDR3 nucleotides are TGTGCCAGCAGTTTGGACAGGGGGCTGGAGCAGTACTTC.

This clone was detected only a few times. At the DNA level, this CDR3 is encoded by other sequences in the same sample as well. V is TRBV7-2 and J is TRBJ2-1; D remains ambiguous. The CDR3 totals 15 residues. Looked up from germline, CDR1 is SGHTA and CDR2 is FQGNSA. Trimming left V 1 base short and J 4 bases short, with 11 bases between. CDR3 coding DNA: TGTGCCAGCAGCTTAGGACCCCGAGGATACAATGAGCAGTTCTTC. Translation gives CASSLGPRGYNEQFF.

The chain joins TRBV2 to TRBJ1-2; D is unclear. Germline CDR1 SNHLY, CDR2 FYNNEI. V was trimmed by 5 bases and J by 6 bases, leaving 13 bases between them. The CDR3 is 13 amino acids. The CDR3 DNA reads TGTGCCAGCAGTTTCTCTCGGAAGGATGGCTACACCTTC. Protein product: CASSFSRKDGYTF.

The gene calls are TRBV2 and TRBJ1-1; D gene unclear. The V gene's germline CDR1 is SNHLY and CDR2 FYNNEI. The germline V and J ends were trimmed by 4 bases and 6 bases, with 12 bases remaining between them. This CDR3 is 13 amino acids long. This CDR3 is CASSVDGISEAFF. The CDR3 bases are TGTGCCAGCAGTGTCGACGGGATCTCTGAAGCTTTCTTT.

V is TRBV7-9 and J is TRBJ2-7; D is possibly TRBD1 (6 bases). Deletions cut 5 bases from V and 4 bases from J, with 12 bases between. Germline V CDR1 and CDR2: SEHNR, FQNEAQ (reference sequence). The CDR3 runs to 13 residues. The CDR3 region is CASSPGQFYEQYF. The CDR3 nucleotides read TGTGCCAGCAGCCCTGGACAGTTTTACGAGCAGTACTTC.

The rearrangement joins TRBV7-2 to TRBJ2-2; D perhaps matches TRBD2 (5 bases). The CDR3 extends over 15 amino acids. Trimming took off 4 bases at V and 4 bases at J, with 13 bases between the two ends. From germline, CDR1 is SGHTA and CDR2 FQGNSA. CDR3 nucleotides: TGTGCCAGCAGCTCCCCCAACGGACTCACCGGGGAGCTGTTTTTT. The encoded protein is CASSSPNGLTGELFF.

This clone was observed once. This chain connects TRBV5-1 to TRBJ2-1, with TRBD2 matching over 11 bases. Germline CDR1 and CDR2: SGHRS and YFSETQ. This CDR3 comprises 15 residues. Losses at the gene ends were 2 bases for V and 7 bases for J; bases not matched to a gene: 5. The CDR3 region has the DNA TGCGCCAGCAGCTTTGCGGCTAGCGGGGGGAATGAGCAGTTCTTC. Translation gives CASSFAASGGNEQFF.

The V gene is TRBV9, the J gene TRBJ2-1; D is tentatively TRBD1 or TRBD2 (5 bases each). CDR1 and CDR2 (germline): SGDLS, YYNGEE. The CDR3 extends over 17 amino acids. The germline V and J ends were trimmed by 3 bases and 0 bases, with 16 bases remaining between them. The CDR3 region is CASSEGSSTSSYNEQFF. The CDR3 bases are TGTGCCAGCAGCGAGGGGAGCAGCACGAGCTCCTACAATGAGCAGTTCTTC.

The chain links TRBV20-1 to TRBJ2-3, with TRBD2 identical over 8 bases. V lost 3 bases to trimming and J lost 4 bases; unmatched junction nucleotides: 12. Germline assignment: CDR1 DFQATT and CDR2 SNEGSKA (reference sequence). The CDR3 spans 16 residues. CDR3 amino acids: CSASREGQGNSDTQYF. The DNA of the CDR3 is TGCAGTGCTAGTCGGGAGGGCCAGGGTAATTCAGATACGCAGTATTTT.

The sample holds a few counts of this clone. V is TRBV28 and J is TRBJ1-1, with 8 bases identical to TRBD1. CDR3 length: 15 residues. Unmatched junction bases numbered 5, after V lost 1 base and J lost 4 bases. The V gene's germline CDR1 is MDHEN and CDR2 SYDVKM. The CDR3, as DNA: TGTGCCAGCAGTTTATTAGGACAGGGTACCACTGAAGCTTTCTTT. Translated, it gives CASSLLGQGTTEAFF. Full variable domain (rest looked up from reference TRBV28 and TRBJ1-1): DVKVTQSSRYLVKRTGEKVFLECVQDMDHENMFWYRQDPGLGLRLIYFSYDVKMKEKGDIPEGYSVSREKKERFSLILESASTNQTSMYLCASSLLGQGTTEAFFGQGTRLTVV.

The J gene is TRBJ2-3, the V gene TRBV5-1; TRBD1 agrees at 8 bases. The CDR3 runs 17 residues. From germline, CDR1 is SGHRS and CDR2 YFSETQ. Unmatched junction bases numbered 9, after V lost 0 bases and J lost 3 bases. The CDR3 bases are TGCGCCAGCAGCTTGGAATGGGCAGGGGGCGGGACAGATACGCAGTATTTT. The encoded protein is CASSLEWAGGGTDTQYF.

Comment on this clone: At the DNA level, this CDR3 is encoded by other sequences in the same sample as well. The CDR3 protein is CASTTSGSGTDTQYF. CDR3 DNA: TGTGCCAGTACCACATCGGGTAGCGGGACAGATACGCAGTATTTT. The V gene is TRBV19, the J gene TRBJ2-3; the match to TRBD2 covers 7 bases. The V gene's germline CDR1 is LNHDA and CDR2 SQIVND (reference sequence). The CDR3 totals 15 residues. V shed 7 bases and J 3 bases; nucleotides not matched to a gene: 10.

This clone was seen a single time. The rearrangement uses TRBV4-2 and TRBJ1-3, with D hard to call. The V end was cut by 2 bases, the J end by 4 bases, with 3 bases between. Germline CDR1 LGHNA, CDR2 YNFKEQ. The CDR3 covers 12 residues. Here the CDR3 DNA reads TGTGCCAGCAGCCAAAGAGGAAACACCATATATTTT. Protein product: CASSQRGNTIYF.

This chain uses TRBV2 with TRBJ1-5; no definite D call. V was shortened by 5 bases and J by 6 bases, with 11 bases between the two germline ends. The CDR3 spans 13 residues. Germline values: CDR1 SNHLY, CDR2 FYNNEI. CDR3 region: CASSFTYGQPQHF. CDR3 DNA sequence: TGTGCCAGCAGTTTTACATACGGTCAGCCCCAGCATTTT. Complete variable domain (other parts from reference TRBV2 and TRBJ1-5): EPEVTQTPSHQVTQMGQEVILRCVPISNHLYFYWYRQILGQKVEFLVSFYNNEISEKSEIFDDQFSVERPDGSNFTLKIRSTKLEDSAMYFCASSFTYGQPQHFGDGTRLSIL.

This chain's CDR3 is CASSLGTGDTGYTF. CDR3 DNA: TGCGCCAGCAGCTTGGGGACAGGGGACACAGGCTACACCTTC. This sequence joins TRBV5-1 and TRBJ1-2; 9 nucleotides match TRBD1. J was trimmed by 8 bases and V by 0 bases; bases with no gene match: 5. The CDR3 has 14 amino acids. CDR1 and CDR2 from the germline V gene are SGHRS and YFSETQ.

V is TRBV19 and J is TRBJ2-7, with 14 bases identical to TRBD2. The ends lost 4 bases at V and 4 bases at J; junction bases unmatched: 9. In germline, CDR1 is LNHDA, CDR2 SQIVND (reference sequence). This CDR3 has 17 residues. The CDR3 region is CASSTHRTSGRHYEQYF. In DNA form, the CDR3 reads TGTGCCAGTAGTACACATAGGACTAGCGGGAGGCATTACGAGCAGTACTTC.

The DNA for the CDR3 is TGTGCCAGCAGCCACCCCAGGGGCGGGGGGGTCACAGATACGCAGTATTTT. This encodes CASSHPRGGGVTDTQYF. The chain links TRBV4-2 to TRBJ2-3; 9 bases align to TRBD2. The junction had 9 bases not matched to a gene; V was cut back by 3 bases and J by 2 bases. Germline assignment: CDR1 LGHNA and CDR2 YNFKEQ. This CDR3 comprises 17 residues.

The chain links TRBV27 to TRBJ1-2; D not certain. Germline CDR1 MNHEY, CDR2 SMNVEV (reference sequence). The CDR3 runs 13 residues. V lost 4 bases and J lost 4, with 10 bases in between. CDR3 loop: CASSSAGSYGYTF. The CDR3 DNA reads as TGTGCCAGCAGTTCTGCGGGATCCTATGGCTACACCTTC.

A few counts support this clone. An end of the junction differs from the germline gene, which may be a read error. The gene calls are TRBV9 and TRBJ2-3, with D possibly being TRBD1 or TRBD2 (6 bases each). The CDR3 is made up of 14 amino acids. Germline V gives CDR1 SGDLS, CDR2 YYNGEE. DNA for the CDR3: TGCGGGTCCCTAAGGAGGGGGAGCCCAGATACGCAGTATTTT. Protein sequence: CGSLRRGSPDTQYF.

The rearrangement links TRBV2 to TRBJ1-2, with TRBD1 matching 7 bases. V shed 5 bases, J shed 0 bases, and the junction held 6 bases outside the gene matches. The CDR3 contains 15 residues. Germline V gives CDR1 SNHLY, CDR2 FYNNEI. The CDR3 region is CASSRTGEANYGYTF. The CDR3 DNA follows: TGTGCCAGCAGTCGCACAGGGGAAGCTAACTATGGCTACACCTTC.

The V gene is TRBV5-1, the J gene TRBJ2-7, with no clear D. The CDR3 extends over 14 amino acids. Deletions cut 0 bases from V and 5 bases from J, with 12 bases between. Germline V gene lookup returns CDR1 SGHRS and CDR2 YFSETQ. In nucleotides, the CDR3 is TGCGCCAGCAGCTTGGTTTTCGCCAGCCACGAGCAGTACTTC. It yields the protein CASSLVFASHEQYF.

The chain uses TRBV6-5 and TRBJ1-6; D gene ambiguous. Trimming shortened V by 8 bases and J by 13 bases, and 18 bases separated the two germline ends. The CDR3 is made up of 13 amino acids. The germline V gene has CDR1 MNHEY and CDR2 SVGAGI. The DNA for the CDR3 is TGTGCCAGCTGTCTCGTATCACCAGCCCCCCTCCACTTT. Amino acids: CASCLVSPAPLHF.

Here the CDR3 DNA reads TGCGCCAGCAGCCCACGACAGGGGAATCAGCCCCAGCATTTT. Its translation is CASSPRQGNQPQHF. The rearrangement joins TRBV4-1 to TRBJ1-5; 8 bases line up with TRBD1. This CDR3 is 14 amino acids long. Germline lookup yields CDR1 MGHRA and CDR2 YSYEKL. The V gene end was trimmed by 4 bases and the J gene end by 4 bases; junction bases not matched to a gene: 3.